One T cell receptor (beta chain) is described in this entry. It has no known antigen specificity. One base away there is no much larger clone; base qualities are not given. The germline V gene (reference sequence) yields SEHNR for CDR1 and FQNEAQ for CDR2. At the junction V is shortened by 6 bases and J by 3 bases, with 12 bases in between. From its cysteine to its phenylalanine, the CDR3 spans 13 amino acids. Only CDR3 DNA remains: 39 bases, in frame from the first base. The immunoSEQ Assay, a bias-controlled multiplex PCR, was used to amplify TCRbeta CDR3 regions from genomic DNA. The paper's data handling went like this. Within the assay, amplification of reference gene primers was used to estimate how many nucleated cells each sample contained. Sequence reads were collapsed and filtered to measure the absolute abundance of every unique TCRbeta CDR3 rearrangement. For each sample, productive Simpson clonality was calculated by taking the square root of Simpson's diversity index across productive rearrangements. This is the immuneACCESS table as TCRdb keeps it, with only in-frame sequences that have V and J called. A part of the clones is gone; compared with another copy, unresolved V genes explain less than half, and the rest is unexplained. From that table come the V and J calls and clone size; the DNA was used to work out D and trimming. In all, the sample holds 270,000 or so clones, and roughly 84% of those were seen once. The ten top clones hold 2.5% to 3.5% of the sample.

This record comes from a study of blood T cell repertoires in COVID-19 (dated by TCRdb to about 2020). With respect to the entire study: Collaborator samples came from the United States, Italy and Spain and covered acute and convalescent phases of COVID-19. The prospective study material was composed of cDNA or gDNA derived from T cells, B-cell-depleted T cells, or PBMCs. Subjects who had been exposed to COVID-19, were actively infected with it, or had recovered from it provided the deeply sampled blood TCRbeta repertoires that made up the dataset. The repertoires were made available in a free public database intended to serve as a resource for research on the immune response to SARS-CoV-2. Samples were obtained from the ongoing ImmuneRACE study (first 160 participants) and from 1,000 to 1,500 subjects provided by 6 global collaborators. Nearly every sample came with metadata listing a de-identified subject ID, COVID-19 status, age in years and sex. Where available, HLA class I and class II types were obtained from metadata supplied by the sample provider rather than from assay-based typing.

General conclusions and limits of the study: The amount of clinical and demographic metadata varied by source and participant and was provided uncurated.

The collaborating institutions used their own protocols to collect whole blood in K2EDTA tubes. For TCRbeta analysis, collaborator samples were shipped as frozen whole blood, as isolated PBMCs, or as DNA extracted from either sample type. This TCR was sampled from a woman aged 18-29 years with acute or convalescent COVID-19. The rearranged chain carries TRBV7-9 and TRBJ2-7, and TRBD2 may be the D gene, going by 7 matching bases. Material: peripheral blood. The DNA sequence follows: TGTGCCAGCAGGAAGGGGGAGGGCTACGAGCAGTACTTC. Its product reads: CASRKGEGYEQYF.